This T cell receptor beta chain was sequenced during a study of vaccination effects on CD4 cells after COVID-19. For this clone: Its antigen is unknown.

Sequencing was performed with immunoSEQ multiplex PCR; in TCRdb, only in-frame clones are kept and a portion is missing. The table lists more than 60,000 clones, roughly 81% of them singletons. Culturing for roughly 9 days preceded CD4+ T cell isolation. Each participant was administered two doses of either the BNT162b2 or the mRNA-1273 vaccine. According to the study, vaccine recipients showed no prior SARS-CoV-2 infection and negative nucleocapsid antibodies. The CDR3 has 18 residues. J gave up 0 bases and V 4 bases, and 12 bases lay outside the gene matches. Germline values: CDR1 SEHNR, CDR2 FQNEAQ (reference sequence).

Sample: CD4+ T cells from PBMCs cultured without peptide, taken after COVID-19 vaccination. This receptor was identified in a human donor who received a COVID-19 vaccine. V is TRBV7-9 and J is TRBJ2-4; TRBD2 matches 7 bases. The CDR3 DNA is TGTGCCAGCAGCTCCGGTACCGCGGGGGTTTTAGCCAAAAACATTCAGTACTTC. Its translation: CASSSGTAGVLAKNIQYF.